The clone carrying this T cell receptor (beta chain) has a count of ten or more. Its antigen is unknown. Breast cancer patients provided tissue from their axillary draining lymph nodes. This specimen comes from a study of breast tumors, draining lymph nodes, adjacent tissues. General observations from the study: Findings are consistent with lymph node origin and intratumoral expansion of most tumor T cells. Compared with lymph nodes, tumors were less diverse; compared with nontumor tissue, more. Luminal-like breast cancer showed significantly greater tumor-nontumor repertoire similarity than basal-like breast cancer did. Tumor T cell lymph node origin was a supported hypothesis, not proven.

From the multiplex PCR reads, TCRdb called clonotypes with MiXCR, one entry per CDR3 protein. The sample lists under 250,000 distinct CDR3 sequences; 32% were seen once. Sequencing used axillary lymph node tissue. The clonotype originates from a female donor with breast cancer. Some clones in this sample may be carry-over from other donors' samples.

CDR3 DNA sequence: TGCAGCGTTGGGGCAGAAGGGCACTCCTACGAGCAGTACTTC. Translation gives CSVGAEGHSYEQYF. The J gene is TRBJ2-7, the V gene TRBV29-1; D not resolved. The V gene lost 4 bases and the J gene lost 0 bases, with 13 bases spanning the gap. The CDR3 is 14 amino acids. Germline V gene data show CDR1 as SQVTM and CDR2 as ANQGSEA.